Listed here is a single T cell receptor beta chain. Its antigen is unknown. These data originate in a study of T cell responses to AZD1222 COVID-19 vaccine. General observations from the study: Nearly half of spike-specific TCRs reportedly target unmutated variant regions. Clonal diversity may have been underestimated, and the donors were mostly white British, with more females than males. Among vaccine-associated CD4 TCRs, coverage spanned spike, with dominance at 160-218 and 743-854. Repertoires were obtained only post-peak T cell response.

This CDR3 is 14 amino acids long. V shed 5 bases and J shed 2 bases, with 13 bases lying between them. In germline, CDR1 is SEHNR, CDR2 FQNEAQ (reference sequence). The assay was immunoSEQ multiplex PCR, and TCRdb's table has in-frame clones only and misses some. The sample shows approximately 150,000 clones, approximately 93% of them seen only once. V usage is TRBV7-9 and J usage is TRBJ2-7, with TRBD1 as a possible D gene (6 bases). The input for sequencing was peripheral blood, taken on day 0 of MenACWY control vaccination. This clonotype was sampled from an adult in good health. CDR3 sequence: CASSIGGSAYEQYF. The CDR3 bases are TGTGCCAGCAGCATAGGGGGTTCCGCCTACGAGCAGTACTTC.